The rows below give T cell receptor beta chains drawn from one sample of a study of control samples from healthy donors and cancer patients. TCRdb keeps only in-frame clones here, not all; method: immunoSEQ multiplex PCR. In the table there are fewer than 200,000 clones, roughly nine tenths of which are singletons. Sequencing was done on a sample of blood. Every receptor here comes from a man between 25 and 39 years old in good health. Each CDR3 is given with its conserved first and last residue. A D gene is named only where the DNA matches it firmly. The listing skips clone size in some rows; elsewhere it reads once, few, many or a size class.

v_call	d_call	clone_size	j_call	cdr3_nt	cdr3_aa
TRBV11-2	TRBD2	-	TRBJ2-7	TGTGCCAGCACCAACGCTCCGACTAGCGGTTACGAGCAGTACTTC	CASTNAPTSGYEQYF
TRBV18	TRBD2	-	TRBJ2-7	TGTGCCAGCTCACCGGGTCTAGCGGAGGCCTACGAGCAGTACTTC	CASSPGLAEAYEQYF
TRBV30	-	few	TRBJ2-5	TGTGCCTGGAGCAGACAGAACCAAGAGACCCAGTACTTC	CAWSRQNQETQYF
TRBV18	-	once	TRBJ2-1	TGTGCCAGCTCACCACCTGTGGCCAACAATGAGCAGTTCTTC	CASSPPVANNEQFF
TRBV18	TRBD1	-	TRBJ1-3	TGTGCCAGCTCATCGGTACCGGGACAGGGTTTATATTTT	CASSSVPGQGLYF
TRBV6-1	TRBD1	once	TRBJ1-5	TGTGCCAGCAGTGAAGAACAGGGGGCACGACAGCCCCAGCATTTT	CASSEEQGARQPQHF
TRBV18	-	-	TRBJ1-5	TGTGCCAGCTCAACTAGTAATCAGCCCCAGCATTTT	CASSTSNQPQHF
TRBV6-5	-	few	TRBJ1-3	TGTGCCGGGGAACAGGGTGCAAGAAACACCATATATTTT	CAGEQGARNTIYF
TRBV7-9	-	-	TRBJ1-1	TGTGCCAGCAGTTCGAAGGGGGGCACTGAAGCTTTCTTT	CASSSKGGTEAFF
TRBV2	-	-	TRBJ1-1	TGTGCCAGCCCCGGGACAATGAACACTGAAGCTTTCTTT	CASPGTMNTEAFF
TRBV29-1	TRBD2	-	TRBJ2-1	TGCAGCGTAGCGGAAGCGGGGGCTCGGGGTGAGCAGTTCTTC	CSVAEAGARGEQFF
TRBV11-2	-	-	TRBJ2-2	TGTGCCAGCAGCTGGGGTCGGACCGGGGAGCTGTTTTTT	CASSWGRTGELFF
TRBV10-3	TRBD1	once	TRBJ1-1	TGTGCCATCAGCCCAAATCCCGGGACAGCGTTGAACACTGAAGCTTTCTTT	CAISPNPGTALNTEAFF
TRBV30	-	few	TRBJ1-3	TGTGCCTGGAGTGTAAACAGGGCCGGAAACACCATATATTTT	CAWSVNRAGNTIYF
TRBV7-3	TRBD2	-	TRBJ2-7	TGTGCCAGCAGCTTAGGCGGGAGCTCCCACGAGCAGTACTTC	CASSLGGSSHEQYF
TRBV5-4	-	-	TRBJ2-1	TGTGCCAGCAGCTCAGCTACCCTTAGGAATGAGCAGTTCTTC	CASSSATLRNEQFF
TRBV19	-	once	TRBJ2-2	TGTGCCAGTAGTATAAGTCAGGGGGAGCTGTTTTTT	CASSISQGELFF
TRBV11-3	-	-	TRBJ2-3	TGTGCCAGCAGCTTACTCTACGGGTCCACAGATACGCAGTATTTT	CASSLLYGSTDTQYF
TRBV6-5	-	-	TRBJ1-2	TGTGCCAGCGGGAACGACATGGTTGGGCATGGCTACACCTTC	CASGNDMVGHGYTF
TRBV27	TRBD1	-	TRBJ1-5	TGTGCCAGCAGTCCGACAGGGTATAGCAATCAGCCCCAGCATTTT	CASSPTGYSNQPQHF
TRBV4-2	-	-	TRBJ2-6	TGTGCCAGCAGCCAAGGGCTCACCAACTCTGGGGCCAACGTCCTGACTTTC	CASSQGLTNSGANVLTF
TRBV11-2	-	-	TRBJ2-5	TGTGCCAGCAGCTCTAGGGGTCTAGAAGAGACCCAGTACTTC	CASSSRGLEETQYF
TRBV6-2/TRBV6-3	-	-	TRBJ1-1	TGTGCCAGCAGCCCACCGGGGAACACTGAAGCTTTCTTT	CASSPPGNTEAFF
TRBV4-2	TRBD2	-	TRBJ2-3	TGTGCCAGCAGCCAACTTACTAGCGGGGGGTTCACAGATACGCAGTATTTT	CASSQLTSGGFTDTQYF
TRBV27	TRBD2	-	TRBJ2-7	TGTGCCAGCAGTTGGGATCTAGCGGGGAGCTCCTACGAGCAGTACTTC	CASSWDLAGSSYEQYF
TRBV30	-	-	TRBJ1-1	TGTGCCTGGAGTGTACAGGTGGTGGGATGGGCTTTCTTT	CAWSVQVVGWAFF
TRBV7-9	-	-	TRBJ2-5	TGTGCCAGCAGCTTAGTGGCAAGTAGGCTAGGCGAGACCCAGTACTTC	CASSLVASRLGETQYF
TRBV11-3	-	-	TRBJ2-3	TGTGCCAGCAGCCGGGACGGTTCTAGCACAGATACGCAGTATTTT	CASSRDGSSTDTQYF
TRBV28	-	-	TRBJ1-2	TGTGCCAGCAGCCCCCTGGGCTTTTCGGCCTCCTATGGCTACACCTTC	CASSPLGFSASYGYTF
TRBV5-4	-	-	TRBJ2-7	TGTGCCAGCAGCACCGGACTCCTTCGGGGCGAGCAGTACTTC	CASSTGLLRGEQYF
TRBV24-1	-	-	TRBJ2-7	TGTGCCACCAGTGATACAACCGGCGCTACGGGCGAGCAGTACTTC	CATSDTTGATGEQYF
TRBV13	TRBD1	-	TRBJ2-7	TGTGCCAGCAGCCAGATGGCAGGACAGGGCACATACGAGCAGTACTTC	CASSQMAGQGTYEQYF
TRBV6-2/TRBV6-3	-	once	TRBJ2-4	TGTGCCAGCAGTTACTCGATGGGGTCCAAAAACATTCAGTACTTC	CASSYSMGSKNIQYF
TRBV6-5	-	-	TRBJ1-2	TGTGCCAGCAGTTACGGGCTCTCCTATGGCTACACCTTC	CASSYGLSYGYTF